The 5 T cell receptor beta chains below were found in one sample sequenced in a study of blood T cell repertoires in COVID-19. Some clones are missing from TCRdb's copy, which holds only in-frame ones; the method was immunoSEQ multiplex PCR. Of about 340,000 clones listed, 92% are singletons. The material sequenced was PBMCs or T cells enriched from blood (not recorded which). These receptors all come from a woman aged 25 to 39 who had recovered from COVID-19.

Only one count was recorded for this clone. This chain uses TRBV7-3 with TRBJ1-1, with a possible D match to TRBD1 (6 bases). The ends were cut back, 5 bases at V and 7 bases at J, with 11 bases in the middle. This CDR3 comprises 12 residues. The V gene's germline CDR1 is SGHTA and CDR2 FQGTGA. DNA of the CDR3: TGTGCCAGCAGCGCGTTGACAGGTGAAGCTTTCTTT. It codes for CASSALTGEAFF. The variable domain in full, completed from reference TRBV7-3 and TRBJ1-1, reads GAGVSQTPSNKVTEKGKYVELRCDPISGHTALYWYRQSLGQGPEFLIYFQGTGAADDSGLPNDRFFAVRPEGSVSTLKIQRTERGDSAVYLCASSALTGEAFFGQGTRLTVV.

The V and J genes are TRBV4-1 and TRBJ2-5; D is unclear. The V gene's germline CDR1 is MGHRA and CDR2 YSYEKL. V was clipped by 6 bases and J by 5 bases, with 7 bases between them. CDR3 length equals 11 residues. CDR3: CASSLGETQYF. The DNA of the CDR3 is TGCGCCAGCAGTCTCGGGGAGACCCAGTACTTC.

The chain combines TRBV27 with TRBJ2-7; no firm D call. This CDR3 has 13 residues. Trimming left V 3 bases short and J 3 bases short, with 9 bases between. The germline V gene has CDR1 MNHEY and CDR2 SMNVEV (reference sequence). CDR3 residues: CASSLSEVYEQYF. CDR3 in DNA: TGTGCCAGCAGTTTGTCCGAGGTCTACGAGCAGTACTTC.

V and J are TRBV5-5 and TRBJ1-4; 7 nucleotides agree with TRBD1. The germline V gene has CDR1 SGHKS and CDR2 YYEKEE (reference sequence). V was clipped by 3 bases and J by 7 bases; unmatched bases: 9. The CDR3 runs 15 residues. The CDR3 region is CASSSQGNRGEKLFF. CDR3 nucleotide sequence: TGTGCCAGCAGCTCACAGGGGAATCGGGGTGAAAAACTGTTTTTT.

The chain combines TRBV28 with TRBJ1-2, with D possibly matching TRBD1 (6 bases). The CDR3 is 16 residues long. Germline V gives CDR1 MDHEN, CDR2 SYDVKM. Trimming stripped 4 bases from V and 3 bases from J, with 18 bases between. The CDR3 sequence is CASSSSGQGTDYGYTF. Written as DNA, the CDR3 is TGTGCCAGCAGTTCCTCCGGGCAGGGGACGGACTATGGCTACACCTTC.